The rows below give T cell receptor beta chains drawn from one sample of a study of glioma-infiltrating T cells. MiXCR was run by TCRdb on the multiplex PCR reads, yielding one entry per CDR3 protein. The repertoire consists of around 390,000 distinct CDR3 sequences, with more than 35% occurring once and the leading ten covering around 13%. Source material: glioma tissue, nonneoplastic brain tissue, or PBMCs (not recorded which). These receptor sequences come from a human donor with low-grade glioma or glioblastoma, undergoing nonglioma brain surgery, or in good health (not recorded which). Both conserved end residues are part of each CDR3. Each record gives: J gene, clone size, V gene, D gene, CDR3 DNA, CDR3 protein. A D gene is named only where the DNA matches it firmly. A row's size may be missing; if present it is once, few, many or a size class.

>TRBJ1-3|-|TRBV5-1|TRBD1
TGCGCCAGCAGCCCGGTAACAGGGGATCTATCTGGAAACACCATATATTTT
CASSPVTGDLSGNTIYF
>TRBJ2-1|-|TRBV28|-
TGTGCCAGCAGGTCCGTTAGGGTGGGGAATGAGCAGTTCTTC
CASRSVRVGNEQFF
>TRBJ2-7|-|TRBV6-2/TRBV6-3|TRBD2
TGTGCCAGCAGTTATACCGCGGGGGGCTCCTACGAGCAGTACTTC
CASSYTAGGSYEQYF
>TRBJ1-1|once|TRBV6-2/TRBV6-3|-
TGTGCCAGCTTCTATAGATCCACTGAAGCTTTCTTT
CASFYRSTEAFF
>TRBJ2-3|few|TRBV19|-
TGTGCCAGTAGTATAGGAGTAACCACAGATACGCAGTATTTT
CASSIGVTTDTQYF
>TRBJ1-1|few|TRBV2|TRBD1
TGTGCCAGCAGTGCAGGGGGTACTGAAGCTTTCTTT
CASSAGGTEAFF
>TRBJ2-3|-|TRBV19|-
TGTGCCAGTAGTATAGTTGGGACCCATGCTAGGACAGATACGCAGTATTTT
CASSIVGTHARTDTQYF
>TRBJ2-1|-|TRBV5-1|TRBD2
TGCGCCAGCAGCACGCGGACTAGCGGGAGGAATGAGCAGTTCTTC
CASSTRTSGRNEQFF
>TRBJ2-7|many|TRBV6-1|TRBD1
TGTGCCAGCAGTCGTCCCGGGACAGGGGTGTACGAGCAGTACTTC
CASSRPGTGVYEQYF
>TRBJ1-2|-|TRBV12-3/TRBV12-4|-
TGTGCCAGCAGCCAGGGACGAACCTATGGCTACACCTTC
CASSQGRTYGYTF
>TRBJ2-7|-|TRBV4-2|-
TGTGCCAGCAGCCAAGATCGACGGAGCTACGAGCAGTACTTC
CASSQDRRSYEQYF
>TRBJ1-1|-|TRBV3-2|-
TGTGCCAGCAGCCGCGGAATGGGGAACACTGAAGCTTTCTTT
CASSRGMGNTEAFF
>TRBJ2-5|many|TRBV27|-
TGTGCCAGCAGGCACGGGGGCCAAGAGACCCAGTACTTC
CASRHGGQETQYF
>TRBJ2-1|few|TRBV4-2|TRBD2
TGTGCCAGCAGCCAACGGGAGGACCCAGGATACAATGAGCAGTTCTTC
CASSQREDPGYNEQFF
>TRBJ1-1|few|TRBV5-1|TRBD1
TGCGCCAGCAGCCGACGGACAGGGAGCCCTGAAGCTTTCTTT
CASSRRTGSPEAFF
>TRBJ2-3|-|TRBV5-1|-
TGCGCCAGCAGCGTAGACGGGACTTCCCGCCCAGATACGCAGTATTTT
CASSVDGTSRPDTQYF
>TRBJ2-3|few|TRBV6-5|TRBD2
TGTGCCAGCAGTTACTCACAGACTAGCGCAGATACGCAGTATTTT
CASSYSQTSADTQYF
>TRBJ2-2|-|TRBV15|-
TGTGCCACCAGCAGAGATAGGGGGTCCACCGGGGAGCTGTTTTTT
CATSRDRGSTGELFF
>TRBJ2-2|many|TRBV27|-
TGTGCCAGCAGTTTCTTGACATTCGCGAACACCGGGGAGCTGTTTTTT
CASSFLTFANTGELFF
>TRBJ2-7|-|TRBV7-9|-
TGTGCCAGCAGCGCGGGTCGGCGGCAGCCTCCGGGGCAGTACTTC
CASSAGRRQPPGQYF
>TRBJ2-5|once|TRBV12-3/TRBV12-4|TRBD1
TGTGCCAGCAGTGACGGACAGGATTCCCAAGAGACCCAGTACTTC
CASSDGQDSQETQYF
>TRBJ1-1|-|TRBV4-2|-
TGTGCCAGCAGCCAAGGAAGGGGGTTATTTACCGAAGCTTTCTTT
CASSQGRGLFTEAFF
>TRBJ2-5|-|TRBV28|-
TGTGCCAGCAACGCCGTGGGGAAAGCTCAAGAGACCCAGTACTTC
CASNAVGKAQETQYF
>TRBJ1-1|few|TRBV11-2|-
TGTGCCAGCAGCTCACTCCAGGGTGCTGAAGCTTTCTTT
CASSSLQGAEAFF
>TRBJ1-1|-|TRBV6-4|TRBD1
TGTGCCAGCAGACTGGAGGGACAGTCGAACACTGAAGCTTTCTTT
CASRLEGQSNTEAFF
>TRBJ2-1|few|TRBV4-3|-
TGCGCCAGCAGCCAGGAGACTAGCTCCTACAATGAGCAGTTCTTC
CASSQETSSYNEQFF
>TRBJ2-3|-|TRBV7-2|TRBD2
TGTGCCAGCAGCTTAGGACTAGCTGACACAGATACGCAGTATTTT
CASSLGLADTDTQYF
>TRBJ1-3|-|TRBV28|TRBD1
TGTGCCAGCAGTTACGAAGACAGGGTTTCTGGAAACACCATATATTTT
CASSYEDRVSGNTIYF
>TRBJ2-7|many|TRBV27|TRBD1
TGTGCCAGCTCCGACCGGGACAGGGTCTCTAGCGGCTCCTACGAGCAGTACTTC
CASSDRDRVSSGSYEQYF
>TRBJ2-5|once|TRBV6-5|-
TGTGCCAGCAGTTACTCGTGGGCTAGCTGGTTCCAAGAGACCCAGTACTTC
CASSYSWASWFQETQYF
>TRBJ2-1|-|TRBV4-2|TRBD2
TGTGCCAGCAGCCAAGAACCAGCGGGAGGGCACTATGAGCAGTTCTTC
CASSQEPAGGHYEQFF
>TRBJ1-1|-|TRBV20-1|-
TGCAGTGCTAGCGGAGGGCAAGAGTGGGCTTTCTTT
CSASGGQEWAFF
>TRBJ1-2|-|TRBV28|TRBD1
TGTGCCAGCAGGGACAGGAACTATGGCTACACCTTC
CASRDRNYGYTF
>TRBJ1-5|once|TRBV19|-
TGTGCCAGTAGTATTACACGGAATAGCAATCAGCCCCAGCATTTT
CASSITRNSNQPQHF
>TRBJ2-1|-|TRBV15|TRBD2
TGTGCCAGCAGCTTAAGCACGTCTAGCGGGAGGTTTATGAATGAGCAGTTCTTC
CASSLSTSSGRFMNEQFF
>TRBJ2-7|many|TRBV28|-
TGTGCCAGCAGTTCCAGGGAAGGGTCCTACGAGCAGTACTTC
CASSSREGSYEQYF
>TRBJ2-1|-|TRBV2|TRBD2
TGTGCCAGCAGTGAAACAGCGGGGGAATACAATGAGCAGTTCTTC
CASSETAGEYNEQFF
>TRBJ2-1|few|TRBV4-2|TRBD2
TGTACCAGCAGTCTCACTAGCGGGAGTACGAACGAGCAGTTCTTC
CTSSLTSGSTNEQFF
>TRBJ2-3|many|TRBV6-1|-
TGTGCCTCAAACCCGGACAGATTCACAGATACGCAGTATTTT
CASNPDRFTDTQYF
>TRBJ2-7|few|TRBV10-3|-
TGTGCCATCAGTAGGGGGGGAGGACAGGGACCCTACGAGCAGTACTTC
CAISRGGGQGPYEQYF
>TRBJ1-5|-|TRBV20-1|-
TGCAGTACCCGATTAGGGGGGTCTAGCAATCAGCCCCAGCATTTT
CSTRLGGSSNQPQHF
>TRBJ1-3|-|TRBV5-1|-
TGCGCCAGCAGACCCCCCGCTGGAAACACCATATATTTT
CASRPPAGNTIYF
>TRBJ2-2|-|TRBV28|-
TGTGCCAGCAGGCTCAACACCGGGGAGCTGTTTTTT
CASRLNTGELFF
>TRBJ1-2|-|TRBV29-1|TRBD1
TGCAGCGTTGAACGGGACAGGGCCTATGGCTACACCTTC
CSVERDRAYGYTF
>TRBJ2-1|many|TRBV6-1|-
TGTGCCACCCAGCCTGTATTGAACAATGAGCAGTTCTTC
CATQPVLNNEQFF
>TRBJ1-1|many|TRBV25-1|-
TGTGCCAGCAGTGATGAAAATGACAGGACCACTGAAGCTTTCTTT
CASSDENDRTTEAFF
>TRBJ2-7|once|TRBV15|TRBD1
TGTGCCACCAGCAGTCCGAACAGGGGACCCTCGGAGCAGTACTTC
CATSSPNRGPSEQYF
>TRBJ2-3|-|TRBV5-4|-
TGTGCCAGCAGCGGCGGTAGTCTGGCAAGCACAGATACGCAGTATTTT
CASSGGSLASTDTQYF
>TRBJ2-7|many|TRBV27|-
TGTGCCAGCAGTTTTGGACCACTCTCCTACGAGCAGTACTTC
CASSFGPLSYEQYF
>TRBJ1-1|-|TRBV4-1|-
TGCGCCAGCAGCCATCTCCCGGGGCGACGAGTCACTGAAGCTTTCTTT
CASSHLPGRRVTEAFF